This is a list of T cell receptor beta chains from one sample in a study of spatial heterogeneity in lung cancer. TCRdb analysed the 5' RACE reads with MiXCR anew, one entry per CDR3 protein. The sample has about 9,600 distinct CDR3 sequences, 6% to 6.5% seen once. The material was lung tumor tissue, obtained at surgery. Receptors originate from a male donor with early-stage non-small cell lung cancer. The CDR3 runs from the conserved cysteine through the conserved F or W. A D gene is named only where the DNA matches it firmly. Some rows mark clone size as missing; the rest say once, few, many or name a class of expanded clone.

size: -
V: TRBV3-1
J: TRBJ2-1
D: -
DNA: TGTGCCAGCAGCCAAGTACCCCTACTAGGGACAACCTACAATGAGCAGTTCTTC
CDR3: CASSQVPLLGTTYNEQFF

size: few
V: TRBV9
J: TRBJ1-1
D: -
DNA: TGTGCCAGCAGCGTATACAGGGAAGAAGCTTTCTTT
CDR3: CASSVYREEAFF

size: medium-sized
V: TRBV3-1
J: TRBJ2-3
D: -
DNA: TGTGCCAGCAGCCAAGTATCCGGGGCGCGAGATACGCAGTATTTT
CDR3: CASSQVSGARDTQYF

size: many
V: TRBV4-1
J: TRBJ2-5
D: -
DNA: TGCGCCAGCAGCCAAGATTCGGGGACCCAGTACTTC
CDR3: CASSQDSGTQYF

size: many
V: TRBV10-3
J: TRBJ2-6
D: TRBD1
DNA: TGTGCCATCAGTGAGTTCGGGACAGGGACGACTGGGGCCAACGTCCTGACTTTC
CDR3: CAISEFGTGTTGANVLTF

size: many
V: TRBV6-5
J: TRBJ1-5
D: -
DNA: TGTGCCAGCAGTTACGACCGTAATCAGCCCCAGCATTTT
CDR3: CASSYDRNQPQHF

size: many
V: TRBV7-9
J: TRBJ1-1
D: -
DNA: TGTGCCAGCAGCGCCGGGACGGCGAACACTGAAGCTTTCTTT
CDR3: CASSAGTANTEAFF

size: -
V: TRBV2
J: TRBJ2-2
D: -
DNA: TGTGCCAGCAGTGAAGCAGCGGTCAACACCGGGGAGCTGTTTTTT
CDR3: CASSEAAVNTGELFF

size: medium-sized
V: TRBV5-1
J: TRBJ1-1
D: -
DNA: TGCGCCAGCAGCCGTCCGGAGAACACTGAAGCTTTCTTT
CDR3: CASSRPENTEAFF

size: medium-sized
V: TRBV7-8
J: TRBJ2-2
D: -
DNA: TGTGCCAGCAGCTGGACAGTAAACACCGGGGAGCTGTTTTTT
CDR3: CASSWTVNTGELFF

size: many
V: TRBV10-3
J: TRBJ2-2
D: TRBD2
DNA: TGTGCCATCAGTGAATCTCTAGCGGGAGGTGACACCGGGGAGCTGTTTTTT
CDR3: CAISESLAGGDTGELFF

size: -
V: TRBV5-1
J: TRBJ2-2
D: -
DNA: TGCGCCCGGAGGGCTACCGGGGAGCTGTTTTTT
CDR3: CARRATGELFF

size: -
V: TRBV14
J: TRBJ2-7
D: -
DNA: TGTGCCAGCCAAGGACACGGGGCCACATACGAGCAGTACTTC
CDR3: CASQGHGATYEQYF

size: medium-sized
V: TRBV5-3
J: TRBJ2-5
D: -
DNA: TGTGCCAGAAGCCCTGGACAGAAAGAAGAGACCCAGTACTTC
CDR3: CARSPGQKEETQYF

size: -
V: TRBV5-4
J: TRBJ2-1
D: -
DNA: TGTGCCAGCAGCTTTACAACAGTCTCCTACAATGAGCAGTTCTTC
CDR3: CASSFTTVSYNEQFF

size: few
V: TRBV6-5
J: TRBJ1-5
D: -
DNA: TGTGCCAGCAGTTACTCGGAACGTCACAGGCATTTT
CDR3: CASSYSERHRHF

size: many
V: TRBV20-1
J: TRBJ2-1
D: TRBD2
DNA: TGCAGTGCGTCGCAGCGGGGACTTTACAATGAGCAGTTCTTC
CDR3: CSASQRGLYNEQFF

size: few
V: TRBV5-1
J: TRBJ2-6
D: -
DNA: TGCGCCAGCAGCTTGTTGGACTCTGGGGCCAACGTCCTGACTTTC
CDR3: CASSLLDSGANVLTF

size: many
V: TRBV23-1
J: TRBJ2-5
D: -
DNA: TGCGCCAGCAGTCAATCCGATAAACAAGAGACCCAGTACTTC
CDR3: CASSQSDKQETQYF

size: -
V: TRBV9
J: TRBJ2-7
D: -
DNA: TGTGCCAGCAGCGTAGAAGTGAGGGGCGAGCAGTACTTC
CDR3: CASSVEVRGEQYF

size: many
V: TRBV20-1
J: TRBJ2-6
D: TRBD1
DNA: TGCAGTGCTAGAGCCCTTGACAGGGACCCCTCTGGGGCCAACGTCCTGACTTTC
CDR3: CSARALDRDPSGANVLTF

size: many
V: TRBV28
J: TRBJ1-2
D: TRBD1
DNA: TGTGCCAGCAGTAGGACAGGGGGTGCCTATGGCTACACCTTC
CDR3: CASSRTGGAYGYTF

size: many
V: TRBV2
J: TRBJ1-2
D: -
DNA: TGTGCCAGCAAAGACCAGGCAGGGGCCAACTATGGCTACACCTTC
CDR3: CASKDQAGANYGYTF

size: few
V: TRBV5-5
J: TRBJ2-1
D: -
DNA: TGTGCCAGCAGCCTAGGGGAATACAATGAGCAGTTCTTC
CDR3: CASSLGEYNEQFF

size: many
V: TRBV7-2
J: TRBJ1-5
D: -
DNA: TGTGCCAGCAGCTTAGCGGCAGGTCGTTCCCAGCCCCAGCATTTT
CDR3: CASSLAAGRSQPQHF

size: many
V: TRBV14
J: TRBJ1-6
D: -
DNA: TGTGCCAGCAGCCTAACCGGGCGGGGTTCACCCCTCCACTTT
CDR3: CASSLTGRGSPLHF

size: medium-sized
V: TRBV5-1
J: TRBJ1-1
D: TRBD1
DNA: TGCGCCAGCAGCTTGGGTAGGACAGGGCGTGAAGCTTTCTTT
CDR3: CASSLGRTGREAFF

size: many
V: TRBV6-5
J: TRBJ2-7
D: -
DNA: TGTGCCAGCAGTCCCTCCTTCCAGGGTTCCTACGAGCAGTACTTC
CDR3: CASSPSFQGSYEQYF

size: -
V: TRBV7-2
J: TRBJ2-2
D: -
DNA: TGTGCCAGCAGCTTAAAGGGGGGGATCGGGGAGCTGTTTTTT
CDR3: CASSLKGGIGELFF

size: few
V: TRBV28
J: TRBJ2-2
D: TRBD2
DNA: TGTGCCAGCTTAGGCGGGGGGGCTACCACCGGGGAGCTGTTTTTT
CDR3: CASLGGGATTGELFF

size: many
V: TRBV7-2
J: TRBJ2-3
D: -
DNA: TGTGCCAGCAGCTTCGCAGATACGCAGTATTTT
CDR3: CASSFADTQYF

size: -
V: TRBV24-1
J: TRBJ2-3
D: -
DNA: TGTGCCACCAGTGATTACGGGGGAAGACTAAGCCGTAGCACAGATACGCAGTATTTT
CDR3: CATSDYGGRLSRSTDTQYF

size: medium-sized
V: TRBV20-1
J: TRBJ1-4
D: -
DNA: TGCAGTGCCTTCGGGGGGGTAGTCGAAAAACTGTTTTTT
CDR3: CSAFGGVVEKLFF

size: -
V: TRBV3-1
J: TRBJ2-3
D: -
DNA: TGTGCCAGCAGCCCCTCTCGGCGGTCGTTAGATACGCAGTATTTT
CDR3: CASSPSRRSLDTQYF

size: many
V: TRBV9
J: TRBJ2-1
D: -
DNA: TGTGCCAGCAACGGGGGAGACTCCTACAATGAGCAGTTCTTC
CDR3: CASNGGDSYNEQFF

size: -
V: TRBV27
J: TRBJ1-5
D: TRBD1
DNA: TGTGCCAGCAGCCATGGACGGGGACAGGGAAGGATCCAGCCCCAGCATTTT
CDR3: CASSHGRGQGRIQPQHF

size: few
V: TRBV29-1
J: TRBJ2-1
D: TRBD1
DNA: TGCAGCGGTGCCGGGACAGGGAATAGAGGGGAGCAGTTCTTC
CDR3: CSGAGTGNRGEQFF

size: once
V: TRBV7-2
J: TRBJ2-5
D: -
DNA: TGTGCCAGCAGCTTAGCGCGGGGCCAAGAGACCCAGTACTTC
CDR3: CASSLARGQETQYF

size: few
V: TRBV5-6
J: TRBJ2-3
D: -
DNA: TGTGCCAGCAGCCGCCTTGGGAGTGGGAGCACAGATACGCAGTATTTT
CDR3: CASSRLGSGSTDTQYF

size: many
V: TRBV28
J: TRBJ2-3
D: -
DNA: TGTGCCAGCAGTTATGACTCCACAGATACGCAGTATTTT
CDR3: CASSYDSTDTQYF

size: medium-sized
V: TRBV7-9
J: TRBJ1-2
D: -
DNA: TGTGCCAGCAGCCTGTCTCGGACAGCTAACTATGGCTACACCTTC
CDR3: CASSLSRTANYGYTF

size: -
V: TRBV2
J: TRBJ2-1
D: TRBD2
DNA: TGTGCCAGCAGTGAAGTAGCTAGCGGGGGGGCCTACAATGAGCAGTTCTTC
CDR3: CASSEVASGGAYNEQFF